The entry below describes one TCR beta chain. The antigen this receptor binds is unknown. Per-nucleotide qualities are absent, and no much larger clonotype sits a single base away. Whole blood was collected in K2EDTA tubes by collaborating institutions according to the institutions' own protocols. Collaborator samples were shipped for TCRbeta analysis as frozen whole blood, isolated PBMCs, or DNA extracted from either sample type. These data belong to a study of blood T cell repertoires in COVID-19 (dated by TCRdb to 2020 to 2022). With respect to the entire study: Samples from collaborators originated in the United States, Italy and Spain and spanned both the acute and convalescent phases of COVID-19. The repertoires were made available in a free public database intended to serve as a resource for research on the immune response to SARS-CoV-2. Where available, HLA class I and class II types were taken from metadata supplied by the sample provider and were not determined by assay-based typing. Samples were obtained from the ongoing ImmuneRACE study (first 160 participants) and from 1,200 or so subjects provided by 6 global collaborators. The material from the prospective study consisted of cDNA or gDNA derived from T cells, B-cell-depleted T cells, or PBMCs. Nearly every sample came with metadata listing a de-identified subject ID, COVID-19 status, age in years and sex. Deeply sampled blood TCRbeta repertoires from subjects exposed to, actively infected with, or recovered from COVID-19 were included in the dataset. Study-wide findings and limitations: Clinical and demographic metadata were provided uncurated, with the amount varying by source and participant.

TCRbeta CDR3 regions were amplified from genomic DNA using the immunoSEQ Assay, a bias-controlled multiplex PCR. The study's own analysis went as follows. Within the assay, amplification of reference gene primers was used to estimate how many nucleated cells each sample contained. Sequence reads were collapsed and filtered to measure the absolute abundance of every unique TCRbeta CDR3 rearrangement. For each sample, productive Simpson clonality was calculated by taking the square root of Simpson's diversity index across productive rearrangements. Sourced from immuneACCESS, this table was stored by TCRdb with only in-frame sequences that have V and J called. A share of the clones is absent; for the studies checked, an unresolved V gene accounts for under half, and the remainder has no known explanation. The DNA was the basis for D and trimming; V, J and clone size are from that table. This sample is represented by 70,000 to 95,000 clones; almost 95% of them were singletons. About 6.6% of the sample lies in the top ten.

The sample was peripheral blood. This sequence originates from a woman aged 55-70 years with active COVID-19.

The nucleotides read TGTGCCAGCAGCTTACAGGGGCACACTGAAGCTTTCTTT. Its protein is CASSLQGHTEAFF. The chain is made from TRBV7-7 and TRBJ1-1, with TRBD1 as a weak D call on 6 bases. CDR1 and CDR2 (SSHAT, FNYEAQ) derive from the germline V gene (reference sequence). Inclusive of the bounding cysteine and phenylalanine, the CDR3 is 13 residues long. The DNA shown is the 39-base CDR3, in frame from base 1. Deletion took 2 bases off V and 3 bases off J, with a span of 7 bases between the germline ends.